What follows describes a single TCR beta chain. Amplification of the TCR beta CDR3 regions used RNA transcripts (as template). The library came from an HTBI-primed first-round RT-PCR and a second-round multiplex PCR. TCRdb redid the calling of the multiplex PCR reads with MiXCR, one entry per CDR3 protein. The data show about 480,000 distinct CDR3 sequences, with roughly 14% seen just once and 8% to 10% held by the top ten. This sample is part of a study of Graves' ophthalmopathy and Graves' hyperthyroidism. Germline CDR1 reads GTSNPN; CDR2 reads SVGIG (reference sequence). This CDR3 spans 14 amino acids. Trimming took 3 bases from V and 3 from J, leaving 12 bases between them.

The V call is TRBV30, the J call TRBJ1-5, with no clear D. Sequences were obtained from blood. The source of this sequence is a woman in her 30s with Graves' ophthalmopathy. The CDR3: CAWSRGSVNQPQHF. The CDR3 DNA follows: TGTGCCTGGAGCAGAGGGTCGGTCAATCAGCCCCAGCATTTT. Drawing the rest from reference TRBV30 and TRBJ1-5, the complete variable domain is SQTIHQWPATLVQPVGSPLSLECTVEGTSNPNLYWYRQAAGRGLQLLFYSVGIGQISSEVPQNLSASRPQDRQFILSSKKLLLSDSGFYLCAWSRGSVNQPQHFGDGTRLSIL.